This entry lists 21 T cell receptor beta chains sequenced from one sample in a study of cytomegalovirus exposure and HLA in healthy donors. Use of 60 Vbeta and 13 Jbeta primers characterized the PCR. Profiled with immunoSEQ multiplex PCR; TCRdb holds only in-frame clones, not every one. The sample has 100,000 to 150,000 clones, about 70% seen once. The sequenced sample consisted of PBMCs. All receptors come from a middle-aged woman in good health and CMV-seropositive.

The chain employs TRBV18 and TRBJ2-7, with D tentatively TRBD2 (5 bases). The length of the CDR3 is 14 residues. Trimming removed 6 bases at V and 6 bases at J, with 18 bases between. CDR1 and CDR2 from the germline V gene are KGHSH and LQKENI. In DNA form, the CDR3 reads TGTGCCAGCTCCTCCGGCTCGGAGCGGCGCGAGCAGTACTTC. This codes for CASSSGSERREQYF. Drawing the rest from reference TRBV18 and TRBJ2-7, the complete variable domain is NAGVMQNPRHLVRRRGQEARLRCSPMKGHSHVYWYRQLPEEGLKFMVYLQKENIIDESGMPKERFSAEFPKEGPSILRIQQVVRGDSAAYFCASSSGSERREQYFGPGTRLTVT.

The rearrangement joins TRBV7-8 to TRBJ1-3, with 9 positions matching TRBD1. V gave up 5 bases and J gave up 6 bases; unmatched junction bases: 5. Germline CDR1 SGHVS, CDR2 FQNEAQ. CDR3 length: 14 residues. CDR3 bases: TGTGCCAGCAGCCCAGGACAGGGGTTAAACACCATATATTTT. Its translation is CASSPGQGLNTIYF.

The rearrangement uses TRBV5-1 and TRBJ1-1, with a possible D match to TRBD1 (5 bases). V lost 6 bases to trimming and J lost 3 bases, with 6 bases between them. The length of the CDR3 is 11 residues. Germline V gene lookup returns CDR1 SGHRS and CDR2 YFSETQ. For the CDR3, the DNA is TGCGCCAGCATAGGGGACACTGAAGCTTTCTTT. Protein sequence: CASIGDTEAFF.

The chain uses TRBV4-2 and TRBJ1-5; 9 bases line up with TRBD1. CDR1 and CDR2 from the germline V gene are LGHNA and YNFKEQ. Losses at the gene ends were 6 bases for V and 5 bases for J; bases not matched to a gene: 11. The CDR3 contains 16 residues. The CDR3 DNA follows: TGTGCCAGCAGACCAGAGGGACAGGGTTCCGATCAGCCCCAGCATTTT. Its translation: CASRPEGQGSDQPQHF.

J is TRBJ2-5 and V is TRBV11-2, with 11 bases lining up with TRBD1. Trimming removed 4 bases from V and 6 bases from J; junction bases left unmatched: 10. The CDR3 is made up of 16 amino acids. Germline CDR1 and CDR2: SGHAT and FQNNGV. CDR3 nucleotides: TGTGCCAGCAGCTCCACTTTCCGGGACAGGGGGAAGACCCAGTACTTC. Translated: CASSSTFRDRGKTQYF. Variable domain in full (rest from reference TRBV11-2 and TRBJ2-5): EAGVAQSPRYKIIEKRQSVAFWCNPISGHATLYWYQQILGQGPKLLIQFQNNGVVDDSQLPKDRFSAERLKGVDSTLKIQPAKLEDSAVYLCASSSTFRDRGKTQYFGPGTRLLVL.

The genes are TRBV19 and TRBJ1-5; TRBD1 matches 9 bases. V was pared by 6 bases and J by 6 bases, with 6 bases of the junction left unmatched. This CDR3 comprises 14 residues. Germline V gives CDR1 LNHDA, CDR2 SQIVND (reference sequence). This CDR3 reads CASSTTGGAQPQHF. CDR3 in DNA: TGTGCCAGTAGCACCACAGGGGGCGCTCAGCCCCAGCATTTT.

The chain is built from TRBV7-2 and TRBJ2-7; 10 positions agree with TRBD1. The CDR3 covers 15 residues. CDR1 and CDR2 from the germline V gene are SGHTA and FQGNSA. Losses at the gene ends were 1 base for V and 5 bases for J; bases not matched to a gene: 5. This chain's CDR3 is CASSLGGTGANEQYF. As DNA, the CDR3 is TGTGCCAGCAGCTTAGGTGGGACAGGGGCCAACGAGCAGTACTTC. Drawing the rest from reference TRBV7-2 and TRBJ2-7, the complete variable domain is GAGVSQSPSNKVTEKGKDVELRCDPISGHTALYWYRQSLGQGLEFLIYFQGNSAPDKSGLPSDRFSAERTGGSVSTLTIQRTQQEDSAVYLCASSLGGTGANEQYFGPGTRLTVT.

This chain joins TRBV7-8 and TRBJ2-7; 10 bases fit TRBD1. This CDR3 is 12 amino acids long. Germline loops: CDR1 SGHVS, CDR2 FQNEAQ. V shed 5 bases, J shed 9 bases, and the junction held 4 bases outside the gene matches. CDR3 residues: CASSQRTGGQYF. In DNA form, the CDR3 reads TGTGCCAGCAGCCAAAGGACAGGGGGGCAGTACTTC.

The V gene is TRBV28, the J gene TRBJ2-1, with a weak D call TRBD1 (6 bases). The V and J ends lost 4 bases and 0 bases respectively, with 13 bases between them. The CDR3 extends over 16 amino acids. Germline V gene lookup returns CDR1 MDHEN and CDR2 SYDVKM. CDR3 amino acids: CASSSLRDNSYNEQFF. CDR3 coding DNA: TGTGCCAGCAGTTCCCTCCGGGACAACTCCTACAATGAGCAGTTCTTC.

The chain joins TRBV18 to TRBJ2-7; 9 nucleotides match TRBD1. The ends lost 6 bases at V and 4 bases at J; junction bases unmatched: 7. CDR3 length: 14 residues. CDR1 KGHSH and CDR2 LQKENI come from the germline V gene. Written as DNA, the CDR3 is TGTGCCAGCTCGCCCGGGACAGGGAGATACGAGCAGTACTTC. This sequence encodes CASSPGTGRYEQYF.

This clone was recorded only once. V usage is TRBV19 and J usage is TRBJ2-3, with D possibly matching TRBD1 (5 bases). The V and J ends lost 4 bases and 5 bases respectively, with 13 bases between them. This CDR3 comprises 14 residues. In germline, CDR1 is LNHDA, CDR2 SQIVND (reference sequence). CDR3 residues: CASSKTGNLDTQYF. CDR3 coding DNA: TGTGCCAGTAGTAAAACAGGAAATTTAGATACGCAGTATTTT.

The chain employs TRBV5-5 and TRBJ2-3; 12 bases are shared with TRBD2. J gave up 13 bases and V 3 bases, and 15 bases lay outside the gene matches. The V gene's germline CDR1 is SGHKS and CDR2 YYEKEE (reference sequence). CDR3 length: 16 amino acids. The CDR3 loop is CASSSAGLAGGTTEYF. Here the CDR3 DNA reads TGTGCCAGCAGCTCGGCAGGGCTAGCGGGGGGGACTACCGAGTATTTT.

This chain uses TRBV4-3 with TRBJ2-2; the match to TRBD1 covers 10 bases. Germline V CDR1 and CDR2: LGHNA, YSLEER. J lost 6 bases, V lost 3 bases, and 1 base had no gene match. The CDR3 extends over 14 amino acids. In DNA, the CDR3 is TGCGCCAGCAGCCAGGGACAGGGGTCCGGGGAGCTGTTTTTT. Its protein is CASSQGQGSGELFF.

V gene TRBV7-6 combines with J gene TRBJ2-2, with 7 nucleotides matching TRBD1. CDR1 and CDR2 (germline): SGHVS, FNYEAQ. The CDR3 loop spans 16 amino acids. The J segment lost 0 bases and the V segment lost 6 bases, leaving 7 bases of the junction unmatched. The CDR3 here is CASSPRDRSNTGELFF. CDR3 coding DNA: TGTGCCAGCAGTCCCCGGGACAGATCGAACACCGGGGAGCTGTTTTTT.

This chain links TRBV5-1 with TRBJ1-4, with 8 bases that match TRBD1. CDR1 SGHRS and CDR2 YFSETQ come from the germline V gene. J gave up 2 bases and V 4 bases, and 1 base lay outside the gene matches. This CDR3 region has 14 residues. Here the CDR3 DNA reads TGCGCCAGCAGCCGGACAGGGACTAATGAAAAACTGTTTTTT. Amino acid sequence: CASSRTGTNEKLFF.

The V gene is TRBV28, the J gene TRBJ2-2; 7 nucleotides line up with TRBD1. Germline-derived CDR1 and CDR2 are MDHEN and SYDVKM. After removal of 4 bases from V and 1 base from J, the junction contained 9 bases not matched to a gene. The CDR3 consists of 17 residues. CDR3 protein: CASSSQRAGGNTGELFF. The DNA of the CDR3 is TGTGCCAGCAGTTCTCAGAGAGCAGGGGGGAACACCGGGGAGCTGTTTTTT.

This clone was picked up a small number of times. The chain links TRBV30 to TRBJ2-5; 7 bases align to TRBD1. The better agreement between TRBJ2-7 and the DNA end casts doubt on the J call. CDR1 and CDR2 (germline): GTSNPN, SVGIG (reference sequence). This CDR3 has 14 amino acids. CDR3: CAWSATGNSYEQYF. CDR3 sequence (DNA): TGTGCCTGGAGTGCGACAGGGAACTCCTACGAGCAGTACTTC.

V is TRBV6-1 and J is TRBJ1-2, with TRBD1 as a possible D gene (6 bases). Germline V gene data show CDR1 as MNHNS and CDR2 as SASEGT. This CDR3 is 13 amino acids long. V was shortened by 5 bases and J by 7 bases, with 14 bases between the two germline ends. CDR3 region: CASSFYRESGYTF. The DNA of the CDR3 is TGTGCCAGCAGTTTCTACAGGGAGAGTGGCTACACCTTC.

J is TRBJ1-4 and V is TRBV28; no clear D. Trimming shortened V by 10 bases and J by 0 bases, and 12 bases separated the two germline ends. The V gene's germline CDR1 is MDHEN and CDR2 SYDVKM. The CDR3 is made up of 14 amino acids. The CDR3 DNA follows: TGTGCCACCAGAAGAACTTCAACTAATGAAAAACTGTTTTTT. Protein product: CATRRTSTNEKLFF.

The gene calls are TRBV15 and TRBJ2-1; 7 bases map to TRBD2. This CDR3 region has 15 residues. The J segment lost 3 bases and the V segment lost 1 base, leaving 3 bases of the junction unmatched. The germline CDR1 and CDR2 sequences are LNHNV and YYDKDF (reference sequence). The CDR3 spells CATSRASGLYNEQFF. CDR3 sequence (DNA): TGTGCCACCAGCAGAGCTAGCGGCCTCTACAATGAGCAGTTCTTC. The full variable domain, in which reference TRBV15 and TRBJ2-1 provide the parts outside the CDR3, is DAMVIQNPRYQVTQFGKPVTLSCSQTLNHNVMYWYQQKSSQAPKLLFHYYDKDFNNEADTPDNFQSRRPNTSFCFLDIRSPGLGDTAMYLCATSRASGLYNEQFFGPGTRLTVL.

This chain joins TRBV6-6 and TRBJ1-2, with 8 bases fitting TRBD1. V lost 6 bases, J lost 2 bases, and 2 bases stayed unmatched. CDR1 is MNHNY, CDR2 SVGAGI, per germline (reference sequence). The CDR3 contains 13 residues. The CDR3 loop is CASRSGGNYGYTF. The CDR3 DNA is TGTGCCAGCAGGTCAGGGGGCAACTATGGCTACACCTTC.